Each of the 27 T cell receptor beta chains below was sequenced from the same sample in a study of OX40 agonist ivuxolimab in advanced cancers. The protocol was immunoSEQ multiplex PCR, while the TCRdb copy is restricted to in-frame clones and leaves out a portion. The sample shows over 5,500 clones, about 94% of them seen only once. The sample here was CD4+ or CD8+ T cells sorted from blood, taken in a trial of the OX40 agonist ivuxolimab. The receptors shown here come from an adult with an advanced solid tumor such as melanoma, head and neck, liver or kidney cancer.

The rearrangement links TRBV19 to TRBJ2-5, with TRBD2 matching over 10 bases. Trimming took 4 bases from V and 5 from J; bases not matched to a gene: 16. Per germline, CDR1 LNHDA and CDR2 SQIVND (reference sequence). The CDR3 length is 18 residues. The CDR3 protein is CASSKRASGSQFRETQYF. The DNA of the CDR3 is TGTGCCAGTAGTAAAAGGGCTAGCGGGAGCCAGTTTAGGGAGACCCAGTACTTC.

V usage is TRBV30 and J usage is TRBJ2-5; TRBD2 might be the D (5 bases). Per germline, CDR1 GTSNPN and CDR2 SVGIG (reference sequence). Trimming shortened V by 0 bases and J by 9 bases, and 11 bases separated the two germline ends. The CDR3 spans 12 residues. The CDR3 protein is CAWSVLGRSQYF. The CDR3 DNA sequence: TGTGCCTGGAGTGTACTAGGACGGTCCCAGTACTTC.

The V and J genes are TRBV7-9 and TRBJ1-4; unclear D gene. CDR1 and CDR2 from the germline V gene are SEHNR and FQNEAQ (reference sequence). Trimming shortened V by 0 bases and J by 3 bases, and 8 bases separated the two germline ends. This CDR3 has 15 residues. The CDR3 nucleotides read TGTGCCAGCAGCTTAGCATCACCGTCTAATGAAAAACTGTTTTTT. This encodes CASSLASPSNEKLFF.

The J gene is TRBJ2-5, the V gene TRBV11-2; 8 bases line up with TRBD2. The ends lost 3 bases at V and 5 bases at J; junction bases unmatched: 8. Germline V gene lookup returns CDR1 SGHAT and CDR2 FQNNGV. The CDR3 sequence is 15 residues long. CDR3 sequence reads: CASSFGAGAGETQYF. In DNA, the CDR3 is TGTGCCAGCAGCTTCGGAGCGGGGGCGGGCGAGACCCAGTACTTC.

This clone was recorded only once. This CDR3 reads CASSQPDRGTEAFF. DNA for the CDR3: TGTGCCAGCAGTCAGCCCGACAGGGGCACTGAAGCTTTCTTT. The chain carries TRBV27 and TRBJ1-1; TRBD1 matches at 8 bases. Germline trimming cut 5 bases from V and 4 bases from J; bases unmatched to any gene: 6. The CDR3 runs to 14 residues. CDR1 is MNHEY and CDR2 is SMNVEV in the germline V gene (reference sequence).

Of note for this clone: The junction differs from germline at one of its ends, possibly a read error. This rearrangement joins TRBV5-4 to TRBJ2-1; 10 bases align to TRBD1. CDR1 is SGHNT, CDR2 YYREEE, per germline (reference sequence). The CDR3 extends over 15 amino acids. As DNA, the CDR3 is TGTGCCGGCAGCCTAAGACAGGGGGCGTACAATGAGCAGTTCTTC. Translation: CAGSLRQGAYNEQFF.

The chain recombines TRBV2 with TRBJ1-4, with D unresolved. The CDR3 is made up of 15 amino acids. The V gene's germline CDR1 is SNHLY and CDR2 FYNNEI. V lost 6 bases to trimming and J lost 3 bases, with 14 bases between them. CDR3 sequence: CASRPSGVANEKLFF. The CDR3 DNA is TGTGCCAGCAGGCCCTCCGGTGTGGCTAATGAAAAACTGTTTTTT.

This chain links TRBV2 with TRBJ2-3; no reliable D call. The CDR3 extends over 15 amino acids. Trimming stripped 1 base from V and 0 bases from J, with 8 bases between. The germline V gene has CDR1 SNHLY and CDR2 FYNNEI. The CDR3 loop is CASSEDRPSTDTQYF. CDR3 DNA: TGTGCCAGCAGTGAAGACAGACCTAGCACAGATACGCAGTATTTT.

The J gene is TRBJ1-2, the V gene TRBV28; D uncertain. Trimming shortened V by 11 bases and J by 8 bases, and 21 bases separated the two germline ends. The CDR3 totals 13 residues. The germline V gene has CDR1 MDHEN and CDR2 SYDVKM. The chain's CDR3 is CAGHSLGFEGYTF. The CDR3 DNA reads as TGTGCCGGCCACAGCCTTGGTTTCGAGGGCTACACCTTC.

The gene calls are TRBV7-8 and TRBJ2-7; possible D gene TRBD2, 5 bases. Germline V CDR1 and CDR2: SGHVS, FQNEAQ. Deletions cut 1 base from V and 4 bases from J, with 17 bases between. CDR3 length: 16 amino acids. CDR3 in DNA: TGTGCCAGCAGCTTAGAACCGCCCGGAGGAGGTTACGAGCAGTACTTC. Translated, it gives CASSLEPPGGGYEQYF.

This chain joins TRBV25-1 and TRBJ2-5; no clear D. Trimming cost V 4 bases and J 2 bases, with 11 bases left between them. The CDR3 has 14 amino acids. Germline CDR1 and CDR2: MGHDK and SYGVNS. In DNA, the CDR3 is TGTGCCAGCAGTGCTATGGACGGGCAAGAGACCCAGTACTTC. Its protein is CASSAMDGQETQYF.

The V and J genes are TRBV15 and TRBJ1-4, with D unresolved. CDR1 is LNHNV, CDR2 YYDKDF, per germline (reference sequence). The CDR3 has 15 residues. Trimming removed 5 bases at V and 0 bases at J, with 10 bases between. The CDR3 DNA reads as TGTGCCACCAGCCCGGCGGGGTCAACTAATGAAAAACTGTTTTTT. It translates to CATSPAGSTNEKLFF.

The chain has TRBV5-5 and TRBJ2-3, with TRBD1 matching over 7 bases. V gave up 0 bases and J gave up 4 bases; unmatched junction bases: 2. CDR1 is SGHKS, CDR2 YYEKEE, per germline (reference sequence). The CDR3 runs to 14 residues. In nucleotides, the CDR3 is TGTGCCAGCAGCTTGGCAGGGGGACCAGATACGCAGTATTTT. Its protein is CASSLAGGPDTQYF.

In DNA, the CDR3 is TGCGCCACCCTTGAGACTCCGCAAGAGACCCAGTACTTC. It is translated as CATLETPQETQYF. This chain uses TRBV10-2 with TRBJ2-5; D uncertain. Germline loops: CDR1 WSHSY, CDR2 SAAADI. Trimming shortened V by 10 bases and J by 2 bases, and 14 bases separated the two germline ends. CDR3 length: 13 amino acids.

The genes are TRBV7-2 and TRBJ2-7, with 7 bases aligning to TRBD2. CDR3 length: 14 amino acids. The germline CDR1 and CDR2 sequences are SGHTA and FQGNSA. Trimming took 1 base from V and 3 from J; bases not matched to a gene: 3. The CDR3 loop is CASSLDLADYEQYF. The CDR3 DNA is TGTGCCAGCAGCTTAGACCTAGCGGACTACGAGCAGTACTTC.

A few counts support this clone. The chain carries TRBV7-3 and TRBJ2-2; no reliable D call. Germline loops: CDR1 SGHTA, CDR2 FQGTGA. V was pared by 5 bases and J by 5 bases, with 9 bases between. This CDR3 is 13 amino acids long. Here the CDR3 DNA reads TGTGCCAGCAGCCCATCCCCGACCGGGGAGCTGTTTTTT. It yields the protein CASSPSPTGELFF.

J is TRBJ1-1 and V is TRBV20-1; tentatively, D is TRBD1 (6 bases). Germline lookup yields CDR1 DFQATT and CDR2 SNEGSKA (reference sequence). The CDR3 has 11 residues. The DNA for the CDR3 is TGCAGGGGGGGCAGGGAAACTGAAGCTTTCTTT. It translates to CRGGRETEAFF.

CDR3 sequence: CASSFAGSYGYTF. The CDR3 region has the DNA TGTGCCAGCAGCTTCGCAGGGTCCTATGGCTACACCTTC. This chain joins TRBV7-6 and TRBJ1-2, with D possibly TRBD1 on 5 matching bases. The CDR3 is 13 residues long. From germline, CDR1 is SGHVS and CDR2 FNYEAQ. The V and J ends lost 3 bases and 4 bases respectively, with 9 bases between them. Full variable domain (remainder filled in from reference TRBV7-6 and TRBJ1-2): GAGVSQSPRYKVTKRGQDVALRCDPISGHVSLYWYRQALGQGPEFLTYFNYEAQQDKSGLPNDRFSAERPEGSISTLTIQRTEQRDSAMYRCASSFAGSYGYTFGSGTRLTVV.

J is TRBJ1-5 and V is TRBV28; TRBD1 is a possible D gene (6 bases). From germline, CDR1 is MDHEN and CDR2 SYDVKM. This CDR3 is built from 14 residues. The ends were cut back, 7 bases at V and 0 bases at J, with 10 bases in the middle. CDR3 amino acids: CASTRDNSNQPQHF. In DNA, the CDR3 is TGTGCCAGCACCAGGGACAATAGCAATCAGCCCCAGCATTTT.

The genes are TRBV9 and TRBJ2-1; 11 bases map to TRBD2. Germline assignment: CDR1 SGDLS and CDR2 YYNGEE. CDR3 length: 17 residues. V shed 0 bases and J 8 bases; nucleotides not matched to a gene: 10. The CDR3: CASSVGLVLLAGDEQFF. DNA for the CDR3: TGTGCCAGCAGCGTAGGTTTGGTGTTACTAGCGGGAGATGAGCAGTTCTTC. The full variable domain, with the rest looked up from reference TRBV9 and TRBJ2-1, is DSGVTQTPKHLITATGQRVTLRCSPRSGDLSVYWYQQSLDQGLQFLIQYYNGEERAKGNILERFSAQQFPDLHSELNLSSLELGDSALYFCASSVGLVLLAGDEQFFGPGTRLTVL.

The chain employs TRBV18 and TRBJ2-7; possibly TRBD1 or TRBD2 for D (5 bases each). V shed 3 bases and J shed 2 bases, with 11 bases lying between them. In germline, CDR1 is KGHSH, CDR2 LQKENI. This CDR3 has 14 residues. The DNA of the CDR3 is TGTGCCAGCTCACCCGGGACCACGACCTACGAGCAGTACTTC. Its translation: CASSPGTTTYEQYF.

The CDR3 DNA follows: TGTGCCAGCAGCGCAGGGACAGCCCATCAGCCCCAGCATTTT. Encoded protein: CASSAGTAHQPQHF. The chain joins TRBV7-9 to TRBJ1-5, with 7 bases matching TRBD1. The germline CDR1 and CDR2 sequences are SEHNR and FQNEAQ (reference sequence). Trimming took 5 bases from V and 5 from J; bases not matched to a gene: 6. CDR3 length: 14 residues.

This chain joins TRBV5-8 and TRBJ2-7; D tentatively fits TRBD1 or TRBD2 (6 bases each). This CDR3 is 17 amino acids long. The V gene's germline CDR1 is SGHTS and CDR2 YDEGEE. V lost 3 bases and J 0 bases, leaving 19 bases between the germline ends. Here the CDR3 reads CASSWGASGLFSYEQYF. The CDR3 DNA reads as TGTGCCAGCAGCTGGGGGGCCAGCGGGCTTTTCTCCTACGAGCAGTACTTC.

The chain is built from TRBV28 and TRBJ2-7; 9 positions agree with TRBD1. J lost 4 bases, V lost 6 bases, and 4 bases had no gene match. Germline CDR1 and CDR2: MDHEN and SYDVKM. CDR3 length: 13 amino acids. CDR3 residues: CASRPGQGYEQYF. For the CDR3, the DNA is TGTGCCAGCAGACCGGGACAGGGATACGAGCAGTACTTC.

V is TRBV5-8 and J is TRBJ1-1, with D unresolved. The CDR3 is 15 amino acids. The V and J ends lost 2 bases and 4 bases respectively, with 15 bases between them. Germline lookup yields CDR1 SGHTS and CDR2 YDEGEE. The CDR3 region has the DNA TGTGCCAGCAGCTTCGACCCGAGGATAAGCACTGAAGCTTTCTTT. Its protein product is CASSFDPRISTEAFF.

The chain recombines TRBV27 with TRBJ2-5, with 13 bases matching TRBD2. Germline trimming cut 6 bases from V and 0 bases from J; bases unmatched to any gene: 1. The germline gives CDR1 MNHEY, CDR2 SMNVEV (reference sequence). There are 15 residues in the CDR3. This chain's CDR3 is CASRGLAGHQETQYF. CDR3 DNA sequence: TGTGCCAGCAGGGGACTAGCGGGACACCAAGAGACCCAGTACTTC.

The chain is built from TRBV7-9 and TRBJ2-7; TRBD2 agrees at 7 bases. The J segment lost 3 bases and the V segment lost 4 bases, leaving 9 bases of the junction unmatched. The CDR3 runs to 15 residues. Looked up from germline, CDR1 is SEHNR and CDR2 is FQNEAQ (reference sequence). CDR3: CASSSGGLRLYEQYF. The CDR3 DNA reads TGTGCCAGCAGCTCGGGGGGACTAAGACTCTACGAGCAGTACTTC.